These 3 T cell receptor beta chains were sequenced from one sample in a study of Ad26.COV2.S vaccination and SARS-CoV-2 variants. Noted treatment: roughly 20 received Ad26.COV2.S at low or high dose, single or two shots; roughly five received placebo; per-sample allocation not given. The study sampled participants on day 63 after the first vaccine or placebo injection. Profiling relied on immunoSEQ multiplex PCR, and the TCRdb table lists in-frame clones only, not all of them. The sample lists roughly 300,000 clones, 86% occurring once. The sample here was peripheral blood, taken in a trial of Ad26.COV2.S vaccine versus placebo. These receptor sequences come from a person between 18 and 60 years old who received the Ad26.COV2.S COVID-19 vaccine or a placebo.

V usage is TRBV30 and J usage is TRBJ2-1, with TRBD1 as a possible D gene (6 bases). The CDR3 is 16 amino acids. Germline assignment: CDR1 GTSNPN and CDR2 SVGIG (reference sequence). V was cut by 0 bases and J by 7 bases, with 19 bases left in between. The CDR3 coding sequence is TGTGCCTGGAGTGTACCCGGGACACTAAAACCGAATGAGCAGTTCTTC. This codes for CAWSVPGTLKPNEQFF.

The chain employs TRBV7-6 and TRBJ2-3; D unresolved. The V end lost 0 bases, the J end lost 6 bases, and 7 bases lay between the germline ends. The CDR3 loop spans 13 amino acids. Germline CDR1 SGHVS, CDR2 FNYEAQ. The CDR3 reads CASSLAGADTQYF. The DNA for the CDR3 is TGTGCCAGCAGCTTAGCCGGAGCTGATACGCAGTATTTT.

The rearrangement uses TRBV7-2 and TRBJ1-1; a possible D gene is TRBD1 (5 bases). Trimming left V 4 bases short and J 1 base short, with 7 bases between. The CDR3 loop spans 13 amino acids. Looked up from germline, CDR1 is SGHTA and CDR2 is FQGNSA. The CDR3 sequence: CASSSDRNTEAFF. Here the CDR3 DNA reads TGTGCCAGCAGCTCAGACAGGAACACTGAAGCTTTCTTT.